This T cell receptor (beta chain) was identified in a study of blood T cell repertoires in COVID-19. V lost 5 bases to trimming and J lost 7 bases; unmatched junction nucleotides: 5. CDR3 size: 13 residues. Germline CDR1 LNHDA, CDR2 SQIVND (reference sequence). Libraries were prepared by immunoSEQ multiplex PCR; TCRdb keeps only in-frame clonotypes and omits some of them. Here the sample spans 200,000 to 250,000 clones, 86% being singletons. Sequenced input: peripheral blood. The chain is built from TRBV19 and TRBJ1-1; 9 nucleotides match TRBD1. This TCR was recovered from a man aged 50 to 59 with acute or convalescent COVID-19. The CDR3 sequence: CASSFAGQGEAFF. CDR3 DNA: TGTGCCAGTAGTTTTGCGGGACAGGGTGAAGCTTTCTTT.